The 20 T cell receptor beta chains below all came from one sample that was sequenced in a study of T cell responses to AZD1222 COVID-19 vaccine. Assay used: immunoSEQ multiplex PCR; TCRdb lists only in-frame clones, some missing. The sample holds fewer than 150,000 clones, 90% seen once. Sequencing used peripheral blood, obtained on day 0 of AZD1222 vaccination. The receptors originated from an adult in good health.

V is TRBV3-1 (or the pseudogene TRBV3-2) and J is TRBJ2-1; 15 bases map to TRBD2. This CDR3 has 18 amino acids. V was clipped by 2 bases and J by 6 bases; unmatched bases: 8. Per the germline V gene, CDR1 is LGHDT and CDR2 is YNNKEL (reference sequence). The CDR3 DNA is TGTGCCAGCAGCCAAAGTCGGACTAGCGGGGGGGAGGGCAATGAGCAGTTCTTC. This codes for CASSQSRTSGGEGNEQFF.

The genes are TRBV6-6 and TRBJ2-1; tentatively, D is TRBD1 or TRBD2 (6 bases each). The germline V gene encodes CDR1 MNHNY and CDR2 SVGAGI (reference sequence). The V and J ends lost 8 bases and 5 bases respectively, with 16 bases between them. CDR3 size: 14 residues. The CDR3 coding sequence is TGTGCCAGCCTGGGGCGAGGGGGGAACAATGAGCAGTTCTTC. Protein product: CASLGRGGNNEQFF.

The rearrangement links TRBV27 to TRBJ2-7, with D hard to call. The germline V and J ends were trimmed by 5 bases and 5 bases, with 13 bases remaining between them. CDR1 and CDR2 from the germline V gene are MNHEY and SMNVEV (reference sequence). This CDR3 is built from 13 residues. CDR3 sequence: CASSAETVDEQYF. In DNA form, the CDR3 reads TGTGCCAGCAGTGCGGAAACAGTGGACGAGCAGTACTTC.

The chain couples TRBV19 to TRBJ2-2, with D maybe TRBD2 (5 bases). The CDR3 sequence is 15 residues long. CDR1 is LNHDA, CDR2 SQIVND, per germline (reference sequence). Trimming removed 3 bases from V and 5 bases from J, with 13 bases in between. CDR3 loop: CASSMISGLTGELFF. The CDR3 bases are TGTGCCAGTAGTATGATATCGGGGTTAACCGGGGAGCTGTTTTTT. The complete variable domain, with remaining parts taken from reference TRBV19 and TRBJ2-2, reads DGGITQSPKYLFRKEGQNVTLSCEQNLNHDAMYWYRQDPGQGLRLIYYSQIVNDFQKGDIAEGYSVSREKKESFPLTVTSAQKNPTAFYLCASSMISGLTGELFFGEGSRLTVL.

The rearrangement links TRBV10-1 to TRBJ2-7; 8 nucleotides match TRBD1. J gave up 5 bases and V 1 base, and 7 bases lay outside the gene matches. CDR3 size: 15 residues. In germline, CDR1 is WNHNN, CDR2 SYGVQD (reference sequence). The DNA for the CDR3 is TGCGCCAGCAGTGAGTTAGCAGGGGGCTTGAACGAGCAGTACTTC. Translated, it gives CASSELAGGLNEQYF.

This rearrangement joins TRBV6-2 or TRBV6-3 to TRBJ2-2, with 8 bases matching TRBD2. The CDR3 extends over 18 amino acids. CDR1 MNHEY and CDR2 SVGEGT come from the germline V gene. With 5 bases clipped from V and 1 base from J, the junction kept 12 bases outside the gene matches. The CDR3 here is CASSTTGGAGVNTGELFF. CDR3 nucleotide sequence: TGTGCCAGCAGTACCACCGGAGGAGCGGGAGTGAACACCGGGGAGCTGTTTTTT.

The chain combines TRBV18 with TRBJ2-7; perhaps TRBD2 as D (6 bases). This CDR3 spans 13 amino acids. Trimming shortened V by 8 bases and J by 3 bases, and 14 bases separated the two germline ends. Germline CDR1 is KGHSH and CDR2 is LQKENI. This CDR3 reads CASQPPGGYEQYF. DNA for the CDR3: TGTGCCAGCCAACCCCCCGGGGGCTACGAGCAGTACTTC.

This chain connects TRBV5-6 to TRBJ1-1, with 7 bases matching TRBD1. This CDR3 contains 17 residues. The germline gives CDR1 SGHDT, CDR2 YYEEEE. V lost 0 bases and J lost 4; bases outside the gene matches: 12. CDR3 bases: TGTGCCAGCAGCTTGGCCAAGGAGGGGGCGCTTAGCACTGAAGCTTTCTTT. This translates into CASSLAKEGALSTEAFF.

CDR3 residues: CASSMLTGGLWETQYF. CDR3 in DNA: TGTGCCAGTAGTATGTTAACAGGGGGCCTTTGGGAGACCCAGTACTTC. This rearrangement joins TRBV19 to TRBJ2-5, with 9 bases matching TRBD1. The CDR3 is 16 amino acids. V lost 3 bases, J lost 5 bases, and 10 bases stayed unmatched. Germline CDR1 is LNHDA and CDR2 is SQIVND (reference sequence).

The rearrangement joins TRBV11-3 to TRBJ2-1; a weak D match, TRBD1 (6 bases). This CDR3 spans 18 amino acids. The V and J ends lost 3 bases and 6 bases respectively, with 24 bases between them. The germline gives CDR1 SGHNT, CDR2 YENEEA. CDR3 sequence reads: CASSFFGRGNRVANEQFF. The CDR3 DNA sequence: TGTGCCAGCAGCTTCTTTGGTAGAGGAAACAGGGTAGCCAATGAGCAGTTCTTC.

This chain uses TRBV3-1 (or the pseudogene TRBV3-2) with TRBJ2-1; D gene ambiguous. CDR1 is LGHDT, CDR2 YNNKEL, per germline (reference sequence). With 3 bases removed from V and 7 bases from J, the gap between germline ends came to 10 bases. The CDR3 length is 13 residues. The CDR3 region is CASSQGSPNEQFF. The CDR3 coding sequence is TGTGCCAGCAGCCAGGGTAGTCCTAATGAGCAGTTCTTC.

The chain is built from TRBV5-1 and TRBJ1-2, with TRBD1 matching over 12 bases. CDR3 length: 15 amino acids. The trim removed 0 bases at V and 8 bases at J, leaving 5 bases unmatched. In germline, CDR1 is SGHRS, CDR2 YFSETQ. The CDR3 coding sequence is TGCGCCAGCAGCTTGGCGGGGACAGGGGGCGAAGGCTACACCTTC. As protein: CASSLAGTGGEGYTF.

The V call is TRBV6-2 or TRBV6-3, the J call TRBJ2-3; tentative D call: TRBD2 (5 bases). Germline CDR1 reads MNHEY; CDR2 reads SVGEGT. V was clipped by 2 bases and J by 2 bases, with 8 bases between them. The CDR3 extends over 14 amino acids. The CDR3 loop reads CASSYTGITDTQYF. DNA of the CDR3: TGTGCCAGCAGTTACACGGGGATCACAGATACGCAGTATTTT.

The rearrangement links TRBV6-6 to TRBJ2-3, with 8 bases fitting TRBD2. In germline, CDR1 is MNHNY, CDR2 SVGAGI (reference sequence). J lost 5 bases, V lost 5 bases, and 12 bases had no gene match. The CDR3 totals 16 residues. DNA of the CDR3: TGTGCCAGCAGTCCACCTCGGGGGGGCCGGGGAGATACGCAGTATTTT. Its protein product is CASSPPRGGRGDTQYF.

The gene calls are TRBV14 and TRBJ2-3, with D perhaps TRBD2 (5 bases). From germline, CDR1 is SGHDN and CDR2 FVKESK. The CDR3 contains 17 residues. V was clipped by 1 base and J by 3 bases, with 17 bases between them. In nucleotides, the CDR3 is TGTGCCAGCAGCCAAGGGAGAAGGACTCACGTAACAGATACGCAGTATTTT. Translation gives CASSQGRRTHVTDTQYF.

The chain uses TRBV5-6 and TRBJ2-7, with 12 bases aligning to TRBD2. Germline CDR1 and CDR2: SGHDT and YYEEEE. The CDR3 covers 15 residues. The V and J ends lost 4 bases and 2 bases, in that order; junction bases with no gene match: 4. The CDR3: CASSLGLAGPYEQYF. The DNA of the CDR3 is TGTGCCAGCAGCCTAGGACTAGCGGGACCCTACGAGCAGTACTTC.

This clone was seen only once. The chain carries TRBV4-1 and TRBJ2-7; 11 bases are a match to TRBD2. Per germline, CDR1 MGHRA and CDR2 YSYEKL. V lost 3 bases, J lost 4 bases, and 5 bases stayed unmatched. This CDR3 is built from 15 residues. CDR3 DNA sequence: TGCGCCAGCAGCCAGGAATGGACTAGCGGGTACGAGCAGTACTTC. Protein sequence: CASSQEWTSGYEQYF.

There are a few counts of this clone. V gene TRBV2 combines with J gene TRBJ1-1; TRBD1 might be the D (5 bases). The CDR3 consists of 14 residues. Germline CDR1 reads SNHLY; CDR2 reads FYNNEI. V lost 7 bases to trimming and J lost 4 bases, with 16 bases between them. This chain's CDR3 is CASNRRQGSTEAFF. The CDR3 bases are TGTGCCAGCAATCGGAGGCAGGGAAGCACTGAAGCTTTCTTT.

The chain is built from TRBV19 and TRBJ1-2, with D perhaps matching TRBD1 (5 bases). This CDR3 is 15 amino acids long. V shed 8 bases and J shed 4 bases, with 20 bases lying between them. Germline V gene lookup returns CDR1 LNHDA and CDR2 SQIVND (reference sequence). The CDR3 nucleotides read TGTGCCAGTCACCAAGAAACCGGGGACCCCTATGGCTACACCTTC. This encodes CASHQETGDPYGYTF.

This chain links TRBV7-9 with TRBJ2-7; TRBD2 aligns across 8 bases. V shed 1 base and J 6 bases; nucleotides not matched to a gene: 8. Germline V lookup: CDR1 SEHNR, CDR2 FQNEAQ (reference sequence). CDR3 length: 15 amino acids. The CDR3 DNA is TGTGCCAGCAGCTTAGATCAGCGGGAGCTCTCCGAGCAGTACTTC. This translates into CASSLDQRELSEQYF.